Listed here are 8 T cell receptor beta chains from one sample, sequenced in a study of CD8+ T cells in alopecia areata. Using CD4, CD8alpha, NKG2D, NKG2ACE and other markers, pooled cutaneous lymph node cells were sorted. It was cDNA, reverse transcribed from extracted RNA, that served as the sequencing template. The assay was immunoSEQ multiplex PCR, and TCRdb's table has in-frame clones only and misses some. Observed in the sample are 270,000 or so clones, none of them singletons. Sequencing used CD4+ T cells sorted from a lymph node. These receptors came from a C3H/HeJ mouse with alopecia areata. MHC haplotype of the mouse line: H2-k.

This clone was found many times. Gene names are mouse gene names. The CDR3 here is CASRTGGYAEQFF. The part of the CDR3 DNA that was read is TGTGCTAGCAGAACTGGGGGCTATGCT. The chain recombines TRBV17 with TRBJ2-1; 8 bases match TRBD2. The sequence runs out 4 residues before the end of the CDR3; the remainder is reconstructed from the germline J gene. J lost 3 bases, V lost 6 bases, and 1 base had no gene match. Germline loops: CDR1 MNHDT, CDR2 YYDKIL. The length of the CDR3 is 13 residues.

There are a few counts of this clone. The genes and germline here are from mouse. The CDR3 end lies 4 residues beyond the end of the read and is filled in from the germline J gene. Additional DNA sequences in this sample encode the identical CDR3. The chain combines TRBV13-1 with TRBJ2-5; TRBD1 matches at 8 bases. The germline V gene encodes CDR1 NSHNY and CDR2 SYGAGN. The CDR3 sequence is 16 residues long. Losses at the gene ends were 0 bases for V and 3 bases for J; bases not matched to a gene: 6. CDR3 sequence reads: CASSDAGGAGQDTQYF. CDR3 DNA, as far as it was read: TGTGCCAGCAGTGATGCAGGGGGCGCCGGGCAAGAC.

This clone was counted only a few times. Mouse gene names and germline throughout. The read gets to within 4 residues of the CDR3 end, and the germline J gene fills in the rest. The rearrangement joins TRBV1 to TRBJ2-3, with TRBD1 identical over 9 bases. V was pared by 1 base and J by 2 bases, with 13 bases of the junction left unmatched. Germline CDR1 NSQYPW, CDR2 LRSPGD (reference sequence). The CDR3 sequence is 19 residues long. The part of the CDR3 DNA that was read is TGCACCTGCAGTGCAGGACTATGGGACAGGGAGGGGTTTGCAGAA. Amino acid sequence: CTCSAGLWDREGFAE. The CDR3 as a whole reads CTCSAGLWDREGFAETLYF.

This clone has a handful of counts. The genes and germline here are from mouse. The read ends 4 residues shy of where the CDR3 ends; the end is completed using the germline J gene. The gene calls are TRBV13-2 and TRBJ2-3, with D perhaps matching TRBD2 (5 bases). CDR1 NNHNN and CDR2 SYGAGS come from the germline V gene (reference sequence). The V gene lost 2 bases and the J gene lost 0 bases, with 7 bases spanning the gap. CDR3 length equals 14 residues. The sequenced CDR3 bases are TGTGCCAGCGGTGAGGACTCTAGTGCAGAA. As protein: CASGEDSSAE. The CDR3 in its entirety is CASGEDSSAETLYF.

This clone was found a few times. Germline and genes here are mouse. The missing CDR3 end, 4 residues past where the read stops, is filled in from the germline J gene. V is TRBV19 and J is TRBJ2-7, with 10 bases that match TRBD1. The germline CDR1 and CDR2 sequences are FNHDT and SITEND (reference sequence). The CDR3 runs to 14 residues. CDR3 in amino acids: CASSSGTGEYEQYF. The part of the CDR3 DNA that was read is TGTGCCAGCAGCTCCGGGACAGGGGAATAT.

To note about this clone: Genes here carry mouse names. The read gets to within 4 residues of the CDR3 end, and the germline J gene fills in the rest. The genes are TRBV13-1 and TRBJ2-1; 10 nucleotides line up with TRBD2. The germline V gene encodes CDR1 NSHNY and CDR2 SYGAGN. The CDR3 runs to 16 residues. With V trimmed by 1 base and J by 3 bases, 4 bases remained unmatched. This CDR3 is CASSDFWGGAYAEQFF. The DNA read from the CDR3 is TGTGCCAGCAGTGATTTCTGGGGGGGCGCCTATGCT.

This clone was recorded a few times. Gene names are mouse gene names. The CDR3 is cut off 4 residues early in the read; its end comes from the germline J gene. The chain couples TRBV3 to TRBJ1-1; 7 bases agree with TRBD1. Germline V gene sequence: CDR1 SNHLY, CDR2 FYNGKV (reference sequence). This CDR3 contains 11 residues. Partial CDR3 DNA: TGTGCCAGAGGGGGCAGAACA. Amino acids: CARGGRT. The full CDR3 reads CARGGRTEVFF.

With respect to this clone: The genes and germline here are from mouse. The CDR3 end is not reached by the read, which stops 4 residues before it; the germline J gene fills it in. Other DNA sequences of this sample code for an identical CDR3. V is TRBV5 and J is TRBJ2-5; 12 bases fit TRBD2. This CDR3 contains 15 residues. The germline CDR1 and CDR2 sequences are LGHNA and YNLKQL (reference sequence). The CDR3 region is CASSPRDWGEDTQYF. CDR3 bases read: TGTGCCAGCAGCCCTCGGGACTGGGGGGAAGAC.